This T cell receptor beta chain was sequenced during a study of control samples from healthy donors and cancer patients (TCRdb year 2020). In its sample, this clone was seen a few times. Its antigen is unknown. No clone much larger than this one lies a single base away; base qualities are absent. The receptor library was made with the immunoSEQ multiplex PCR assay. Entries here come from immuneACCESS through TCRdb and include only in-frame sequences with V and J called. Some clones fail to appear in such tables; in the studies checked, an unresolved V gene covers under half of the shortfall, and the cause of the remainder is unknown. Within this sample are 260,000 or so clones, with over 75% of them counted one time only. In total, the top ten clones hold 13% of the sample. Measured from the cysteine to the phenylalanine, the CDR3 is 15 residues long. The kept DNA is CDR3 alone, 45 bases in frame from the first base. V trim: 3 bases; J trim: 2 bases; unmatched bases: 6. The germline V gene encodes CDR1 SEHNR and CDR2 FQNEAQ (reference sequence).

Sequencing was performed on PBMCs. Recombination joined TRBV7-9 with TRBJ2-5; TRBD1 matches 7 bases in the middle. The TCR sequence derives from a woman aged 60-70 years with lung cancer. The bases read TGTGCCAGCAGCTTTTTAGGACAGGAGCAAGAGACCCAGTACTTC. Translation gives CASSFLGQEQETQYF.